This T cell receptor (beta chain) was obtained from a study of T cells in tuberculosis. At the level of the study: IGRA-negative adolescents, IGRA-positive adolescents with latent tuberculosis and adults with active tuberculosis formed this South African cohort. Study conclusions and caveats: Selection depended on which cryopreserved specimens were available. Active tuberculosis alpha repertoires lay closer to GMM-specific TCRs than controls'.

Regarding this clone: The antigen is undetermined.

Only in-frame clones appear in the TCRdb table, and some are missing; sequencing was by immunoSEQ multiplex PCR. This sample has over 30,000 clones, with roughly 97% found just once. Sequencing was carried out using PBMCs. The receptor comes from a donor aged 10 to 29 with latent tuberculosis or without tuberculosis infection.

CDR3 bases: TGTGCTAGTGGTTATGATGACGGGAGGGGGACCGGGGAGCTGTTTTTT. This codes for CASGYDDGRGTGELFF. The V call is TRBV12-5, the J call TRBJ2-2; 8 bases agree with TRBD2. The length of the CDR3 is 16 residues. CDR1 is LGHNT and CDR2 is FRNRAP in the germline V gene. V lost 4 bases to trimming and J lost 5 bases; unmatched junction nucleotides: 9.